The clone carrying this T cell receptor gamma chain was seen many times. This sample stems from a study of γδ T cells in repeated Plasmodium falciparum infection. Study-level information: Each infection was followed by sampling at 21 days, plus baseline and some pre-infection draws.

V lost 3 bases and J lost 8; bases outside the gene matches: 7. The germline V gene encodes CDR1 VINAFY and CDR2 YDVSNSKD. The CDR3 runs 12 residues. Vgamma9/Vdelta2+ and Vdelta2-negative gammadelta T cells were flow-sorted from PBMC for bulk sequencing. TCRdb re-called the multiplex PCR reads via CATT. Among approximately 28,000 gamma-chain clones, around 2.9% were seen once, and the ten largest hold about 30%. The TCR sequence derives from a pool of human donors (malaria-infected and uninfected, not separated). The sample comprised gamma-delta T cells from blood. The chain joins TRGV5 to TRGJ1 or TRGJ2. The CDR3 is CATWDRIDKKLF. CDR3 nucleotide sequence: TGTGCCACCTGGGACCGTATAGATAAGAAACTCTTT.